This T cell receptor (beta chain) was recorded in a study of T cells in Graves' hyperthyroidism and ophthalmopathy. Study-level background: Prior to any treatment, at the point of initial diagnosis, peripheral blood was collected. Study-level findings and limits: By a 13 V-J model, ophthalmopathy was set apart from stable hyperthyroidism. Ophthalmopathy got predicted by the model a median approximately 6 months before its onset.

The CDR3 is made up of 15 amino acids. CDR1 SGHTA and CDR2 FQGTGA come from the germline V gene. The V end was cut by 2 bases, the J end by 0 bases, with 11 bases between. This clonotype was observed at least ten times. What it binds is not known. Amplification yielded TCR beta CDR3 regions, with RNA transcripts as the source. The TCR CDR3 first-round RT-PCR relied on the HTBI primer set. TCRdb independently ran MiXCR on the multiplex PCR reads; one entry per CDR3 protein. The sample includes 350,000 to 400,000 distinct CDR3 sequences, approximately 19% of them seen just once. The specimen sequenced was blood. The clonotype was recovered from a woman aged 18-30 years with Graves' hyperthyroidism. The gene calls are TRBV7-3 and TRBJ2-7, with a weak D call TRBD2 (5 bases). The CDR3 bases are TGTGCCAGCAGCTTAGAGGGCCCTGCCTCCTACGAGCAGTACTTC. Translated, it gives CASSLEGPASYEQYF.